The 2 T cell receptor beta chains below all came from one sample that was sequenced in a study of ipilimumab plus nivolumab after autologous stem cell transplantation. TCRdb keeps only in-frame clones here, not all; method: immunoSEQ multiplex PCR. Altogether approximately 20,000 clones are present, nearly 75% being singletons, with the ten largest covering roughly a quarter. Sequencing used PBMCs, obtained in a trial of ipilimumab plus nivolumab as post-transplant consolidation. Source of these receptors: a male donor with diffuse large B-cell lymphoma.

This clone has just a few counts. This chain connects TRBV10-1 to TRBJ2-2; 8 bases fit TRBD2. The CDR3 sequence is 13 residues long. Trimming took 6 bases from V and 6 from J; bases not matched to a gene: 3. Per germline, CDR1 WNHNN and CDR2 SYGVQD (reference sequence). In DNA form, the CDR3 reads TGCGCCAGCAGGCGGGAGGCAGCCGGGGAGCTGTTTTTT. Translated, it gives CASRREAAGELFF.

This clone was seen only a few times. The V gene is TRBV9, the J gene TRBJ2-2; 11 bases line up with TRBD2. Germline trimming cut 5 bases from V and 5 bases from J; bases unmatched to any gene: 11. The CDR3 totals 17 residues. The V gene's germline CDR1 is SGDLS and CDR2 YYNGEE. CDR3 nucleotides: TGTGCCAGCAGAAGTGGCCCGGGACTAGCGGAAACCGGGGAGCTGTTTTTT. Protein product: CASRSGPGLAETGELFF.